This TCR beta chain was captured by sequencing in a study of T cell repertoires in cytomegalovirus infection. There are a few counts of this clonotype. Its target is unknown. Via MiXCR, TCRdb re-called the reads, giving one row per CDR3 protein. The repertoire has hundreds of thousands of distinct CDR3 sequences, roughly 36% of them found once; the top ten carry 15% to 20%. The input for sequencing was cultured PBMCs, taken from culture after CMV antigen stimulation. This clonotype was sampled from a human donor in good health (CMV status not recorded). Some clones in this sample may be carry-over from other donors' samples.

The CDR3, as DNA: TGTGCCAGCAGCTTAGTACAGGGTGCTGAAGCTTTCTTT. Residues: CASSLVQGAEAFF. The chain has TRBV7-9 and TRBJ1-1, with D possibly TRBD1 on 6 matching bases. The CDR3 has 13 amino acids. In germline, CDR1 is SEHNR, CDR2 FQNEAQ (reference sequence). Deletions cut 1 base from V and 6 bases from J, with 9 bases between.